These 27 T cell receptor beta chains were sequenced from one sample in a study of T-cell memory formation after mild COVID-19. TCRdb called the 5' RACE reads again in MiXCR, with one record for every CDR3 protein. The sample consists of fewer than 600,000 distinct CDR3 sequences, about a fifth of them appearing once. The sequencing input was PBMCs or a T cell subset sorted from them (not recorded which). These receptors all come from an adult woman who had mild COVID-19 (a few samples of this study predate the infection). Cell type and time point are not known.

J is TRBJ2-1 and V is TRBV7-8; the match to TRBD2 covers 7 bases. The J segment lost 1 base and the V segment lost 4 bases, leaving 1 base of the junction unmatched. The CDR3 is 14 residues long. Germline-derived CDR1 and CDR2 are SGHVS and FQNEAQ. The CDR3 here is CASSSAGSYNEQFF. DNA of the CDR3: TGTGCCAGCAGCTCAGCGGGGTCCTACAATGAGCAGTTCTTC.

As DNA, the CDR3 is TGTGCCAGCAGCTCAGGGGAAACCGGGGAGCTGTTTTTT. Translation gives CASSSGETGELFF. The V gene is TRBV5-6, the J gene TRBJ2-2; D perhaps matches TRBD1 (6 bases). Germline CDR1 is SGHDT and CDR2 is YYEEEE. The CDR3 length is 13 residues. Between the trimmed V and J ends, which lost 3 bases and 5 bases, there was a span of 8 bases.

There are a few counts of this clonotype. As DNA, the CDR3 is TGTGCCTGGACCCGACTAGCGGGCTTCTACAATGAGCAGTTCTTC. Residues: CAWTRLAGFYNEQFF. V is TRBV30 and J is TRBJ2-1; 10 nucleotides match TRBD2. Trimming at V came to 4 bases and at J to 3 bases, leaving 6 bases not matched to a gene. The germline V gene encodes CDR1 GTSNPN and CDR2 SVGIG (reference sequence). This CDR3 is built from 15 residues.

There are a few counts of this clonotype. The chain recombines TRBV12-3 or TRBV12-4 with TRBJ2-7; D possibly corresponds to TRBD2 (6 bases). The CDR3 is made up of 15 amino acids. Deletions cut 4 bases from V and 5 bases from J, with 18 bases between. CDR3 loop: CASSSSGLLRDEQYF. CDR3 DNA sequence: TGTGCCAGCAGTTCATCGGGACTTCTCCGGGACGAGCAGTACTTC.

This clonotype turned up a few times. The chain couples TRBV29-1 to TRBJ1-2; D call uncertain. Germline CDR1 is SQVTM and CDR2 is ANQGSEA. Trimming took off 1 base at V and 8 bases at J, with 8 bases between the two ends. The CDR3 consists of 11 residues. This CDR3 reads CSVEGGWGYTF. The CDR3 DNA sequence: TGCAGCGTTGAAGGGGGTTGGGGCTACACCTTC. Based on the CDR3 plus reference TRBV29-1 and TRBJ1-2, the full variable domain is SAVISQKPSRDICQRGTSLTIQCQVDSQVTMMFWYRQQPGQSLTLIATANQGSEATYESGFVIDKFPISRPNLTFSTLTVSNMSPEDSSIYLCSVEGGWGYTFGSGTRLTVV.

This chain links TRBV10-3 with TRBJ1-1; 9 bases are shared with TRBD1. V gave up 6 bases and J gave up 5 bases; unmatched junction bases: 7. Germline V gene data show CDR1 as ENHRY and CDR2 as SYGVKD. The CDR3 sequence is 14 residues long. This chain's CDR3 is CAIRGQGKLTEAFF. CDR3 in DNA: TGTGCCATCAGAGGACAGGGGAAATTGACTGAAGCTTTCTTT.

This clonotype was seen a few times. This rearrangement joins TRBV14 to TRBJ2-1; D might be TRBD2 (5 bases). This CDR3 is built from 16 residues. The ends were cut back, 0 bases at V and 7 bases at J, with 16 bases in the middle. Germline V gene lookup returns CDR1 SGHDN and CDR2 FVKESK. CDR3 nucleotides: TGTGCCAGCAGCCAAGATAACTCGGGAAGCATAAATGAGCAGTTCTTC. As protein: CASSQDNSGSINEQFF.

There are a few counts of this clonotype. V and J are TRBV19 and TRBJ1-5, with D tentatively TRBD1 (5 bases). Trimming took 2 bases from V and 6 from J, leaving 14 bases between them. Germline V gene data show CDR1 as LNHDA and CDR2 as SQIVND (reference sequence). CDR3 length: 15 residues. CDR3 in amino acids: CASSIWDAGTQPQHF. The DNA for the CDR3 is TGTGCCAGTAGTATATGGGACGCCGGGACTCAGCCCCAGCATTTT.

The chain couples TRBV14 to TRBJ2-1, with a possible D match to TRBD2 (6 bases). The V gene lost 5 bases and the J gene lost 5 bases, with 13 bases spanning the gap. CDR3 length: 14 amino acids. Germline V gene sequence: CDR1 SGHDN, CDR2 FVKESK. This CDR3 is CASSKRVSDNEQFF. The DNA for the CDR3 is TGTGCCAGCAGCAAGCGGGTCTCAGACAATGAGCAGTTCTTC.

V and J are TRBV7-2 and TRBJ2-3; tentative D call: TRBD2 (6 bases). CDR3 length: 15 amino acids. V dropped 5 bases and J dropped 1 base, with 13 bases sitting between them. Germline V gene sequence: CDR1 SGHTA, CDR2 FQGNSA. CDR3 sequence reads: CASSAGGEGTDTQYF. In DNA form, the CDR3 reads TGTGCCAGCAGCGCCGGGGGAGAAGGCACAGATACGCAGTATTTT.

J is TRBJ2-3 and V is TRBV11-3, with 12 bases identical to TRBD1. The germline CDR1 and CDR2 sequences are SGHNT and YENEEA. V trimming: 5 bases; J trimming: 4 bases; junction bases outside the gene matches: 4. The CDR3 is 15 residues long. The CDR3 region is CASSLGTGGPDTQYF. The CDR3, as DNA: TGTGCCAGCAGCCTCGGGACAGGGGGCCCAGATACGCAGTATTTT.

The V call is TRBV20-1, the J call TRBJ1-1; 7 positions agree with TRBD1. The CDR3 extends over 11 amino acids. After removal of 3 bases from V and 11 bases from J, the junction contained 6 bases not matched to a gene. Germline V lookup: CDR1 DFQATT, CDR2 SNEGSKA (reference sequence). The CDR3 reads CSARRQGSAFF. The CDR3 region has the DNA TGCAGTGCTAGGAGACAGGGTTCGGCTTTCTTT.

This clonotype was counted between two and nine times. CDR3 DNA sequence: TGTGCCAGCAGCCCGACAGATCCGAAATCCGGCTACGAGCAGTACTTC. It is translated as CASSPTDPKSGYEQYF. V and J are TRBV7-9 and TRBJ2-7, with D perhaps TRBD1 (5 bases). Germline V CDR1 and CDR2: SEHNR, FQNEAQ (reference sequence). Trimming stripped 5 bases from V and 3 bases from J, with 20 bases between. This CDR3 has 16 amino acids.

This clonotype came up a few times. The chain is built from TRBV7-2 and TRBJ2-4; D uncertain. The CDR3 is 15 amino acids. V was pared by 4 bases and J by 6 bases, with 16 bases between. In germline, CDR1 is SGHTA, CDR2 FQGNSA. The DNA of the CDR3 is TGTGCCAGCAGCTCAAGTCCCGGAGATATAAACATTCAGTACTTC. This encodes CASSSSPGDINIQYF.

A few counts support this clonotype. The chain joins TRBV5-1 to TRBJ2-7; 11 bases match TRBD2. The CDR3 runs to 18 residues. Trimming at V came to 4 bases and at J to 4 bases, leaving 16 bases not matched to a gene. Per the germline V gene, CDR1 is SGHRS and CDR2 is YFSETQ. CDR3 DNA sequence: TGCGCCAGCAGCCCCGGGACTAGCGGAGGATCCTATGCTTACGAGCAGTACTTC. Translated, it gives CASSPGTSGGSYAYEQYF.

This clonotype was recorded a few times. V is TRBV4-1 and J is TRBJ1-1, with a possible D match to TRBD1 (5 bases). CDR3 length: 14 amino acids. Trimming stripped 0 bases from V and 7 bases from J, with 12 bases between. The germline V gene encodes CDR1 MGHRA and CDR2 YSYEKL. CDR3: CASSQESGDGEAFF. The CDR3 nucleotides are TGCGCCAGCAGCCAAGAGTCGGGGGACGGTGAAGCTTTCTTT.

The chain links TRBV27 to TRBJ1-1, with a tentative D call TRBD1 (6 bases). This CDR3 contains 16 residues. Germline V gene data show CDR1 as MNHEY and CDR2 as SMNVEV (reference sequence). V was clipped by 0 bases and J by 1 base, with 12 bases between them. CDR3 residues: CASSLSWGAGNTEAFF. CDR3 nucleotides: TGTGCCAGCAGTTTATCGTGGGGGGCCGGGAACACTGAAGCTTTCTTT.

This clonotype was counted only a few times. The rearrangement joins TRBV12-3 or TRBV12-4 to TRBJ2-5; D is unresolved. Trimming cost V 1 base and J 5 bases, with 11 bases left between them. This CDR3 has 14 amino acids. CDR3 protein: CASSLVLLGETQYF. CDR3 sequence (DNA): TGTGCCAGCAGTTTAGTTCTCTTGGGGGAGACCCAGTACTTC.

This clonotype was seen many times. The CDR3 loop is CASQLGRPYEQYF. The CDR3 region has the DNA TGTGCCAGCCAGCTCGGGAGGCCCTACGAGCAGTACTTC. This rearrangement joins TRBV6-5 to TRBJ2-7; 7 bases map to TRBD2. Germline-derived CDR1 and CDR2 are MNHEY and SVGAGI. V lost 8 bases and J lost 2; bases outside the gene matches: 6. The CDR3 is 13 residues long.

Only one count was recorded for this clonotype. The chain uses TRBV5-6 and TRBJ2-1, with 9 bases fitting TRBD2. Germline V gene data show CDR1 as SGHDT and CDR2 as YYEEEE. This CDR3 spans 15 amino acids. The trim removed 6 bases at V and 4 bases at J, leaving 8 bases unmatched. The CDR3 bases are TGTGCCAGCATCCAACAGCGGGGGGCGTACAATGAGCAGTTCTTC. This translates into CASIQQRGAYNEQFF.

The J gene is TRBJ2-1, the V gene TRBV12-3 or TRBV12-4; 12 bases align to TRBD2. There are 15 residues in the CDR3. V gave up 5 bases and J gave up 7 bases; unmatched junction bases: 6. The CDR3 is CASSPTSGRVNEQFF. The CDR3 region has the DNA TGTGCCAGCAGTCCGACTAGCGGGAGAGTTAATGAGCAGTTCTTC.

This chain connects TRBV5-1 to TRBJ2-1; 7 bases match TRBD2. CDR3 size: 16 residues. V shed 1 base and J 2 bases; nucleotides not matched to a gene: 6. In germline, CDR1 is SGHRS, CDR2 YFSETQ. Here the CDR3 DNA reads TGCGCCAGCAGCTTGACCGGGACTAACCCCTACAATGAGCAGTTCTTC. Translation: CASSLTGTNPYNEQFF.

The V and J genes are TRBV5-4 and TRBJ1-1, with TRBD1 matching over 7 bases. Germline CDR1 reads SGHNT; CDR2 reads YYREEE (reference sequence). Unmatched junction bases numbered 10, after V lost 5 bases and J lost 6 bases. CDR3 length: 14 residues. This chain's CDR3 is CASRPDRERPEAFF. The CDR3 nucleotides read TGTGCCAGCAGACCAGACAGGGAGAGACCTGAAGCTTTCTTT.

In this sample, this clonotype turned up a few times. V is TRBV7-6 and J is TRBJ2-3; 7 bases agree with TRBD1. V lost 5 bases, J lost 9 bases, and 5 bases stayed unmatched. The length of the CDR3 is 12 residues. Germline V gene sequence: CDR1 SGHVS, CDR2 FNYEAQ. The CDR3 bases are TGTGCCAGCAGCCCGAGACAGGGAACGCAGTATTTT. This encodes CASSPRQGTQYF.

This clonotype was seen a handful of times. V is TRBV2 and J is TRBJ2-3, with 13 bases matching TRBD2. Germline values: CDR1 SNHLY, CDR2 FYNNEI. J lost 3 bases, V lost 8 bases, and 5 bases had no gene match. This CDR3 is 15 amino acids long. CDR3 region: CASRRTSGGTDTQYF. The CDR3 region has the DNA TGTGCCAGCCGAAGGACTAGCGGGGGAACAGATACGCAGTATTTT.

This clonotype occurred many times. J is TRBJ1-1 and V is TRBV14, with D unclear. Trimming took off 3 bases at V and 1 base at J, with 6 bases between the two ends. Germline CDR1 is SGHDN and CDR2 is FVKESK. The CDR3 runs 13 residues. CDR3 residues: CASSQWGNTEAFF. CDR3 in DNA: TGTGCCAGCAGCCAGTGGGGGAACACTGAAGCTTTCTTT.

This clonotype was picked up a small number of times. This chain joins TRBV5-6 and TRBJ2-1, with 10 bases aligning to TRBD2. CDR3 size: 15 residues. Trimming took 6 bases from V and 6 from J; bases not matched to a gene: 9. Germline V lookup: CDR1 SGHDT, CDR2 YYEEEE. This chain's CDR3 is CASNLRLAGLNEQFF. The CDR3 DNA sequence: TGTGCCAGCAACCTCAGACTAGCGGGCCTCAATGAGCAGTTCTTC.